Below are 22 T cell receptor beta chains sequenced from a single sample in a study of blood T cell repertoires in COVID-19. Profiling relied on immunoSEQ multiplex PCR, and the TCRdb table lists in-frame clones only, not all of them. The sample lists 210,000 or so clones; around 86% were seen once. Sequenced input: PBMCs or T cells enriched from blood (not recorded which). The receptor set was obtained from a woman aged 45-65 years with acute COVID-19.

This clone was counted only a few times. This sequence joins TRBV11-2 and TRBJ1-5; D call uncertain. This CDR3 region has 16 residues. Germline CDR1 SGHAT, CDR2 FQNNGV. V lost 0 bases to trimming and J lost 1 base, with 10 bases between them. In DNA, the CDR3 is TGTGCCAGCAGCTTAGAAGCCGGGGAGAGCAATCAGCCCCAGCATTTT. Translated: CASSLEAGESNQPQHF.

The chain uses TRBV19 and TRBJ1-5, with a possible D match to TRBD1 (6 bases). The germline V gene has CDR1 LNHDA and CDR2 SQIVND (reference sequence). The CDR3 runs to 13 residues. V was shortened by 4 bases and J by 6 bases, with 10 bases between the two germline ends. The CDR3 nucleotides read TGTGCCAGTAGTAAACAGGGTGGTCAGCCCCAGCATTTT. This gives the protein CASSKQGGQPQHF.

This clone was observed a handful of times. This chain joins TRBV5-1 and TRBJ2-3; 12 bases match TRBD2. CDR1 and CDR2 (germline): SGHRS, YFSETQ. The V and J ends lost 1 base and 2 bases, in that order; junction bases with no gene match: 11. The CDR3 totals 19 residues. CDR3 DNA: TGCGCCAGCAGCTTGTCCCACGGACTAGCGGGGAGCACCACAGATACGCAGTATTTT. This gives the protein CASSLSHGLAGSTTDTQYF.

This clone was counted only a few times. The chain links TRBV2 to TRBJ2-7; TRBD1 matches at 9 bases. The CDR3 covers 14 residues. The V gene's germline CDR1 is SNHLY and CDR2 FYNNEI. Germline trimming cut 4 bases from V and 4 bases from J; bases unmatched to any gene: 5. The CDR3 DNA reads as TGTGCCAGCAGTGGGTGGGGACAGGGATACGAGCAGTACTTC. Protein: CASSGWGQGYEQYF. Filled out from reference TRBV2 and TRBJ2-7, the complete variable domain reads EPEVTQTPSHQVTQMGQEVILRCVPISNHLYFYWYRQILGQKVEFLVSFYNNEISEKSEIFDDQFSVERPDGSNFTLKIRSTKLEDSAMYFCASSGWGQGYEQYFGPGTRLTVT.

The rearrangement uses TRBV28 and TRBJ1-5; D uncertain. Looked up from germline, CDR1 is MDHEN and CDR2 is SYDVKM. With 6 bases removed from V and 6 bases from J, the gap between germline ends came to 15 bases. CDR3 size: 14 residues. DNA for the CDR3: TGTGCCAGCAGCACTCGAGGACTTCGTCAGCCCCAGCATTTT. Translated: CASSTRGLRQPQHF.

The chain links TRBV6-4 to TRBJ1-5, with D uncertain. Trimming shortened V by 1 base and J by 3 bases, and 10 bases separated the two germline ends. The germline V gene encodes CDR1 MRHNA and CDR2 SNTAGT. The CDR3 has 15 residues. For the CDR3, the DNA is TGTGCCAGCAGTGACTTCCCCCAAATCAATCAGCCCCAGCATTTT. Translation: CASSDFPQINQPQHF.

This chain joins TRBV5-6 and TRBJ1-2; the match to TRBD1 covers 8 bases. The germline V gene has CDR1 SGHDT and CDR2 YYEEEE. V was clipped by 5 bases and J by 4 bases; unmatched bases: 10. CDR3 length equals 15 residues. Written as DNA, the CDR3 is TGTGCCAGCAGGCTTAGACAGGGGCTGGGCTATGGCTACACCTTC. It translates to CASRLRQGLGYGYTF.

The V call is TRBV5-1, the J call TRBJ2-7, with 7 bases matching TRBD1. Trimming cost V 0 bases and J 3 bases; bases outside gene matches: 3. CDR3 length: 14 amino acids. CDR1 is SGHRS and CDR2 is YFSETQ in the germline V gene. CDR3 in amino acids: CASSLDGTVYEQYF. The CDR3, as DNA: TGCGCCAGCAGCTTGGACGGGACAGTCTACGAGCAGTACTTC.

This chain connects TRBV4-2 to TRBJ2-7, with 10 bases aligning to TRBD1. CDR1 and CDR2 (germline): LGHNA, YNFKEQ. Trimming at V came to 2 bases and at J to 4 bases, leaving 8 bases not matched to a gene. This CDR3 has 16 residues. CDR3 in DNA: TGTGCCAGCAGCCAAACCTGGGACAGGGGACAATACGAGCAGTACTTC. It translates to CASSQTWDRGQYEQYF.

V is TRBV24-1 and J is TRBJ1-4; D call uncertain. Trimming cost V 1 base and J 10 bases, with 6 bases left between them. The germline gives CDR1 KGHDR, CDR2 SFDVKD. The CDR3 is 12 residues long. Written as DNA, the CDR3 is TGTGCCACCAGTGATTTTGAGGGAAAACTGTTTTTT. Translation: CATSDFEGKLFF.

The CDR3 region has the DNA TGTGCCAGCGGCACTGGGCAGGGCTTAGCAGATACGCAGTATTTT. Protein sequence: CASGTGQGLADTQYF. The chain employs TRBV27 and TRBJ2-3; D is perhaps TRBD1 (5 bases). The germline V and J ends were trimmed by 8 bases and 4 bases, with 19 bases remaining between them. The CDR3 is 15 residues long. The V gene's germline CDR1 is MNHEY and CDR2 SMNVEV (reference sequence).

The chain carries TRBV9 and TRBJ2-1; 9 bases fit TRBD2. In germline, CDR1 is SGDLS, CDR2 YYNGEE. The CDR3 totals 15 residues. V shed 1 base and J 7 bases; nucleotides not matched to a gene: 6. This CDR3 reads CASSVIAGVGNEQFF. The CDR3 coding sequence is TGTGCCAGCAGCGTAATAGCGGGAGTTGGAAATGAGCAGTTCTTC. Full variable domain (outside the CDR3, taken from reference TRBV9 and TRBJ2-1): DSGVTQTPKHLITATGQRVTLRCSPRSGDLSVYWYQQSLDQGLQFLIQYYNGEERAKGNILERFSAQQFPDLHSELNLSSLELGDSALYFCASSVIAGVGNEQFFGPGTRLTVL.

CDR3 amino acids: CASGLRNTEAFF. CDR3 in DNA: TGTGCCAGTGGCCTCCGGAACACTGAAGCTTTCTTT. This chain connects TRBV28 to TRBJ1-1; D not resolved. CDR1 MDHEN and CDR2 SYDVKM come from the germline V gene. With 9 bases removed from V and 1 base from J, the gap between germline ends came to 9 bases. This CDR3 comprises 12 residues.

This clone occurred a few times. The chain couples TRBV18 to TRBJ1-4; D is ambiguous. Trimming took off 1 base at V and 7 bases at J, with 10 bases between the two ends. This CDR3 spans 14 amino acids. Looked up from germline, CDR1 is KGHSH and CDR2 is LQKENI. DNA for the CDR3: TGTGCCAGCTCACCACGGGGAGTGGGTGAAAAACTGTTTTTT. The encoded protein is CASSPRGVGEKLFF.

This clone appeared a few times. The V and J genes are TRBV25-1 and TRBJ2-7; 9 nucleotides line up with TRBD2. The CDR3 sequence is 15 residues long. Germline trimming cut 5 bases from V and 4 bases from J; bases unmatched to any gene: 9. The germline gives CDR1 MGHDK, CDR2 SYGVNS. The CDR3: CASSPRSAGGYEQYF. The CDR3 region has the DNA TGTGCCAGCAGTCCGCGATCGGCGGGAGGGTACGAGCAGTACTTC.

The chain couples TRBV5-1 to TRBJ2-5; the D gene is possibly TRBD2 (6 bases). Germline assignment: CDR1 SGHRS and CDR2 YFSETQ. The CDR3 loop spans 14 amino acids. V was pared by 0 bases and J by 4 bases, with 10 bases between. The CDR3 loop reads CASSLVGGPETQYF. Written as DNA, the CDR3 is TGCGCCAGCAGCTTGGTCGGGGGTCCAGAGACCCAGTACTTC.

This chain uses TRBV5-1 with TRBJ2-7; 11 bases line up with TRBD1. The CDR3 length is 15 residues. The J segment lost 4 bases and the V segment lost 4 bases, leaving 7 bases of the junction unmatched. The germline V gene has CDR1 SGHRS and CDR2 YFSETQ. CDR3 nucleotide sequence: TGCGCCAGCAGCATCGGGACAGGGGGAGCTTACGAGCAGTACTTC. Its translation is CASSIGTGGAYEQYF.

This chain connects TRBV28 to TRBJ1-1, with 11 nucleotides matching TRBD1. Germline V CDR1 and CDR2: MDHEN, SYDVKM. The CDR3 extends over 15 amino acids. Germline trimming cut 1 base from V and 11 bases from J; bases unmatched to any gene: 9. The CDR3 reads CASSLYWTGGRTAFF. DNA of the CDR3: TGTGCCAGCAGTTTATATTGGACAGGGGGCAGAACGGCTTTCTTT.

As DNA, the CDR3 is TGTGCCAGCAGCCCTCTCGGACTAGCGGGGGATACGCAGTATTTT. Translating gives CASSPLGLAGDTQYF. The chain carries TRBV11-2 and TRBJ2-3, with TRBD2 matching over 12 bases. The CDR3 consists of 15 residues. CDR1 and CDR2 from the germline V gene are SGHAT and FQNNGV. J was trimmed by 6 bases and V by 5 bases; bases with no gene match: 6. Using reference TRBV11-2 and TRBJ2-3 for the parts outside the CDR3, the full variable domain is EAGVAQSPRYKIIEKRQSVAFWCNPISGHATLYWYQQILGQGPKLLIQFQNNGVVDDSQLPKDRFSAERLKGVDSTLKIQPAKLEDSAVYLCASSPLGLAGDTQYFGPGTRLTVL.

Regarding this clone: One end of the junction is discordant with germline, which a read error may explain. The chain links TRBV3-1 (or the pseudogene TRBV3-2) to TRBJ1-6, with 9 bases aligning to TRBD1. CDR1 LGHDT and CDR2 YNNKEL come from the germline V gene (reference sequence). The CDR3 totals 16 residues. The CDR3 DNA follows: TGTGCCAGCAGCATCTACCGGGACAGGGATAATTCAGCCCTCCACTTT. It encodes CASSIYRDRDNSALHF.

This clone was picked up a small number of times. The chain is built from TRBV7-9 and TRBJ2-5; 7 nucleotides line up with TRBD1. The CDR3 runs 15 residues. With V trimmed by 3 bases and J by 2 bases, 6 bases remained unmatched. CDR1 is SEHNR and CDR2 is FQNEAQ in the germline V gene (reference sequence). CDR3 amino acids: CASSFYMGQQETQYF. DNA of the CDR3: TGTGCCAGCAGCTTCTACATGGGACAGCAAGAGACCCAGTACTTC.

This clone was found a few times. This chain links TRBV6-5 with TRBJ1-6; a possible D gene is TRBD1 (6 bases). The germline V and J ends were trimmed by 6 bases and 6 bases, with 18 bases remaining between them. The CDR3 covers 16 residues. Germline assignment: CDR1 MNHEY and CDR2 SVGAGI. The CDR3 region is CASSYSRTATNSPLHF. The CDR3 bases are TGTGCCAGCAGCTACAGCCGGACAGCCACTAATTCACCCCTCCACTTT.